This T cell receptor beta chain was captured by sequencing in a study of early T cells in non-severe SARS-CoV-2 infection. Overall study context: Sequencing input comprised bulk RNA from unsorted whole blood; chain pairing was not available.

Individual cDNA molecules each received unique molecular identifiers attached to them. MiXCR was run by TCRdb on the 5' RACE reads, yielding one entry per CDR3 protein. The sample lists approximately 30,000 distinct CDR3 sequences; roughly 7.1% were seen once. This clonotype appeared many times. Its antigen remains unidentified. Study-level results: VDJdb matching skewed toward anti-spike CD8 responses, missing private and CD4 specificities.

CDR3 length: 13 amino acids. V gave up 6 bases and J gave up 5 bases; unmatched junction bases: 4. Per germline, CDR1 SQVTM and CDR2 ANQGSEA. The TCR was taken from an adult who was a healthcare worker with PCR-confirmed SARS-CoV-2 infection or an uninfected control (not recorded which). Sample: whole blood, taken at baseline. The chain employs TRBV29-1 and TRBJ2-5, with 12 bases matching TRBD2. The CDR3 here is CSVGTSGHETQYF. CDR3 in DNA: TGCAGCGTCGGGACTAGCGGGCATGAGACCCAGTACTTC.